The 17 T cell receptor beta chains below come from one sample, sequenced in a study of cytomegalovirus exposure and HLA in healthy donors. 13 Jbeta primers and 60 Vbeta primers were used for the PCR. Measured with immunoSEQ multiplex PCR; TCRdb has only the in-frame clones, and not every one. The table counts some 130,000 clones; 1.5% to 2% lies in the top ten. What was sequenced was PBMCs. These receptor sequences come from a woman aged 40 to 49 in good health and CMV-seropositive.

The CDR3 DNA reads as TGTGCCAGCAGTTTAAACTGGGACACTGGCATGAACACTGAAGCTTTCTTT. It is translated as CASSLNWDTGMNTEAFF. The gene calls are TRBV27 and TRBJ1-1, with D perhaps matching TRBD1 (6 bases). CDR1 is MNHEY and CDR2 is SMNVEV in the germline V gene (reference sequence). V was clipped by 2 bases and J by 0 bases, with 16 bases between them. CDR3 size: 17 residues.

CDR3 residues: CAWGTALYLEQYF. The CDR3 nucleotides read TGTGCCTGGGGGACAGCCTTGTACCTCGAGCAGTACTTC. J is TRBJ2-7 and V is TRBV30; 7 bases fit TRBD1. The ends lost 5 bases at V and 6 bases at J; junction bases unmatched: 10. This CDR3 has 13 amino acids. Germline assignment: CDR1 GTSNPN and CDR2 SVGIG (reference sequence).

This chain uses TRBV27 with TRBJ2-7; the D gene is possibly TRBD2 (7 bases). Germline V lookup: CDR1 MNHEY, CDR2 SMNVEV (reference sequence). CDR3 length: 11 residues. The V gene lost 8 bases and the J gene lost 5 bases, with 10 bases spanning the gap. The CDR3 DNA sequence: TGTGCCAGCGGGGGGGCCCACGAGCAGTACTTC. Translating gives CASGGAHEQYF.

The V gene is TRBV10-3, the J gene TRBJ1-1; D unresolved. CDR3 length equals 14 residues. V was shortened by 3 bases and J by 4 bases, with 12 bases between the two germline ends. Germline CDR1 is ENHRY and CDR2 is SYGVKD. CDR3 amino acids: CAISDSGRITEAFF. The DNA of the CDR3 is TGTGCCATCAGTGACTCGGGAAGAATCACTGAAGCTTTCTTT.

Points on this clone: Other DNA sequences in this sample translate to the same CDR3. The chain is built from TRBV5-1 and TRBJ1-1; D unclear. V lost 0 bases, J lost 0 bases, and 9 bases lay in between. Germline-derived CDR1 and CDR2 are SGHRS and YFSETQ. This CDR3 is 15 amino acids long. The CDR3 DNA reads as TGCGCCAGCAGCTTGGTGGCGGGGATGAACACTGAAGCTTTCTTT. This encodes CASSLVAGMNTEAFF.

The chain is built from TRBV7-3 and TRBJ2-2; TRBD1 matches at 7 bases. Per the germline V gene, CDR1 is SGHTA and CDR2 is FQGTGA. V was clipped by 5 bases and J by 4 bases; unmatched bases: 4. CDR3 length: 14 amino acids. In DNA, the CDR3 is TGTGCCAGCAGCACCCGGACAGGCACCGGGGAGCTGTTTTTT. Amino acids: CASSTRTGTGELFF.

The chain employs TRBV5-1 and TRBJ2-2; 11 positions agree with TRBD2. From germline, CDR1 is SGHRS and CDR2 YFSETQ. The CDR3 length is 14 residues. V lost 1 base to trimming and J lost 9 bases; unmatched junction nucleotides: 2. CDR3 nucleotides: TGCGCCAGCAGCTTGACTAGCGGGAGCCGGGAGCTGTTTTTT. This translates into CASSLTSGSRELFF.

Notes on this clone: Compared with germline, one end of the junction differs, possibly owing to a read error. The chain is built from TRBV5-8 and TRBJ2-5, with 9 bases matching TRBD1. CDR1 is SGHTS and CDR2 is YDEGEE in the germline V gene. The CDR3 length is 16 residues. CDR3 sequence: CASGLTGTGLSETQYF. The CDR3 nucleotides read TGTGCCAGCGGCTTGACAGGGACAGGGCTATCAGAGACCCAGTACTTC.

The CDR3 bases are TGTGCCAGCAGAGGGACAGGGCTCTACAATGAGCAGTTCTTC. Protein sequence: CASRGTGLYNEQFF. This chain links TRBV6-5 with TRBJ2-1; 9 bases line up with TRBD1. This CDR3 is built from 14 residues. The germline V gene encodes CDR1 MNHEY and CDR2 SVGAGI. Trimming cost V 6 bases and J 3 bases; bases outside gene matches: 3.

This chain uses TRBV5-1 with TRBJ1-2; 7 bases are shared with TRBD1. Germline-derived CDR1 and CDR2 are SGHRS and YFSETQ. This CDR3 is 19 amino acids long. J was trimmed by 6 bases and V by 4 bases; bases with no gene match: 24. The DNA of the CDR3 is TGCGCCAGCAGCGGAGACCCAGGGGGTTTGGGCGGGGAGAGAAATGGCTACACCTTC. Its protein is CASSGDPGGLGGERNGYTF.

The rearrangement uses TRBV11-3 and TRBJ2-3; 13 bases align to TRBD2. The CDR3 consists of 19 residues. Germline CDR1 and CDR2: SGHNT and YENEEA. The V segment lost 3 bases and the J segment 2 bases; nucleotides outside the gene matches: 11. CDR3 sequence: CASSLGGLAGAEFTDTQYF. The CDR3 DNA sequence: TGTGCCAGCAGCTTGGGCGGACTAGCGGGAGCGGAATTCACAGATACGCAGTATTTT.

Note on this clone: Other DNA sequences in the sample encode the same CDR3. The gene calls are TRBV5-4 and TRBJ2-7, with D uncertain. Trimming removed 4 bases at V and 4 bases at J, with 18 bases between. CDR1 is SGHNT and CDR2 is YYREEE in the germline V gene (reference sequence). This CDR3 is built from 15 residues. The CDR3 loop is CASSQSLSREYEQYF. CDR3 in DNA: TGTGCCAGCAGCCAATCTCTTAGTCGAGAATACGAGCAGTACTTC.

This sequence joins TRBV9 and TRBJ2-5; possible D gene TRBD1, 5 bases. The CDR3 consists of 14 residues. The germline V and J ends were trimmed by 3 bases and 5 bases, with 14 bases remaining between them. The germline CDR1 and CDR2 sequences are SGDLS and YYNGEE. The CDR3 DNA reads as TGTGCCAGCAGCGCGCAGGGAAAGGGGGAGACCCAGTACTTC. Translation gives CASSAQGKGETQYF. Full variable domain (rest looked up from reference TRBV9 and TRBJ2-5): DSGVTQTPKHLITATGQRVTLRCSPRSGDLSVYWYQQSLDQGLQFLIQYYNGEERAKGNILERFSAQQFPDLHSELNLSSLELGDSALYFCASSAQGKGETQYFGPGTRLLVL.

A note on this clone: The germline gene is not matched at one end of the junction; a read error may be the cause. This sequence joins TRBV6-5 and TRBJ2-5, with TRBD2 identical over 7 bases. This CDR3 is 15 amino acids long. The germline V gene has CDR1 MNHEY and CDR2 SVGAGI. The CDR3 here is CASSRLAQYQGTQYF. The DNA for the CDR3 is TGTGCCAGCAGTAGACTAGCCCAGTACCAAGGGACCCAGTACTTC.

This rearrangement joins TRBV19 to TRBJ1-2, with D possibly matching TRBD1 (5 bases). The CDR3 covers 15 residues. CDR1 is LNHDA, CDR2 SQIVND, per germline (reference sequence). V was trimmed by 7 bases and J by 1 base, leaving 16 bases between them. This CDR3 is CASTPLQGHNYGYTF. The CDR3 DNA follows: TGTGCCAGTACCCCACTTCAGGGCCATAACTATGGCTACACCTTC.

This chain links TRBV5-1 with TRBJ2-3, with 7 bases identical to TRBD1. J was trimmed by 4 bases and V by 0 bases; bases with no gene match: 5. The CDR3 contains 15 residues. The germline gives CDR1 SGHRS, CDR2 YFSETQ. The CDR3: CASSLETGFADTQYF. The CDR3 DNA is TGCGCCAGCAGCTTGGAGACAGGGTTCGCAGATACGCAGTATTTT.

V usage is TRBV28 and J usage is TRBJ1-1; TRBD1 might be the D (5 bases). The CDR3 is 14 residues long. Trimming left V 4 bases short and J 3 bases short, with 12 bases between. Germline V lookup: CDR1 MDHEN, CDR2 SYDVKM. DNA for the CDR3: TGTGCCAGCAGTTCGACAGCAAGGCACACTGAAGCTTTCTTT. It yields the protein CASSSTARHTEAFF.